This TCR beta chain was sequenced for a study of blood T cell repertoires in COVID-19. Study-level background: The study drew acute and convalescent COVID-19 samples from the United States, Italy and Spain. Sample material is recorded as cDNA or gDNA derived from T cells, B-cell-depleted T cells, or PBMCs.

TCRdb keeps only in-frame clones here, not all; method: immunoSEQ multiplex PCR. The table lists roughly 200,000 clones, over 80% of them singletons. All enrollees were roughly 18 to 89 years old and from 20 to 25 US areas. Clinical history reported by participants formed the basis on which cohorts were assigned. The CDR3 is made up of 16 amino acids. The germline gives CDR1 SGHAT, CDR2 FQNNGV. Trimming took off 1 base at V and 4 bases at J, with 15 bases between the two ends. Sequencing input: PBMCs or T cells enriched from blood (not recorded which). The clonotype was recovered from a woman aged 30 to 39 who had been exposed to COVID-19. The chain uses TRBV11-2 and TRBJ2-3, with D possibly TRBD1 on 5 matching bases. CDR3 sequence reads: CASSLGGSLQSDTQYF. CDR3 bases: TGTGCCAGCAGCTTAGGGGGCAGCCTCCAGTCAGATACGCAGTATTTT.